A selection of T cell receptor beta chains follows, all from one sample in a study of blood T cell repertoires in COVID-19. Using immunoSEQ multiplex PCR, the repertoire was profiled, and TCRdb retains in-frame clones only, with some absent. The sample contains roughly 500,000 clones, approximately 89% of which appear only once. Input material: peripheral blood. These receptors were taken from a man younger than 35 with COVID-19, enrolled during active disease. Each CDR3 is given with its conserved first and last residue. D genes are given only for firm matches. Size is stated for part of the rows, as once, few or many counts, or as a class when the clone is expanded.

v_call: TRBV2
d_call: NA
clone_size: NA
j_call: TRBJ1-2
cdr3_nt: TGTGCCAGCAGTGCGGTCGGCGGGAGGGACTATGGCTACACCTTC
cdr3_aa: CASSAVGGRDYGYTF

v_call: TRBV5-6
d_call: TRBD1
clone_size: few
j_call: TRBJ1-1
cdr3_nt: TGTGCCAGCAGCTTGGGGGCACCGGGACAGTTCTACACTGAAGCTTTCTTT
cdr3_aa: CASSLGAPGQFYTEAFF

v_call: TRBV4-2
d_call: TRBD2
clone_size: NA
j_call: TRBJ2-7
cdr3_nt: TGTGCCAGCAGCCACCTCGGGACTAGCGGGAGTGTCTACGAGCAGTACTTC
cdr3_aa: CASSHLGTSGSVYEQYF

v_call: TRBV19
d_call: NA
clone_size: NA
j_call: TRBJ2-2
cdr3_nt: TGTGCCAGTAGTATTTTCTGGGACAAATTGACCGGGGAGCTGTTTTTT
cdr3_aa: CASSIFWDKLTGELFF

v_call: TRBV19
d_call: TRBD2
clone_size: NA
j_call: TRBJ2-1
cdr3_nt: TGTGCCAGTAGTATATCGGGGGGGGGCCGCAATGAGCAGTTCTTC
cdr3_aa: CASSISGGGRNEQFF

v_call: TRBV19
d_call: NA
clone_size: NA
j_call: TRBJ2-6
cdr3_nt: TGTGCCAGTAGTAGCGGGTCTGGGGCCAACGTCCTGACTTTC
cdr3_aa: CASSSGSGANVLTF

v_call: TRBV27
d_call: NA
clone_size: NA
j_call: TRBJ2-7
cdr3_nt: TGTGCCAGCAGTCAAGGGACATCCTACGAGCAGTACTTC
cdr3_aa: CASSQGTSYEQYF

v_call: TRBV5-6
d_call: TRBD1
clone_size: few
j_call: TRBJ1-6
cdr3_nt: TGTGCCAGCAGCTGGGGGACAGGGGGGAGCTCACCCCTCCACTTT
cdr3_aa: CASSWGTGGSSPLHF

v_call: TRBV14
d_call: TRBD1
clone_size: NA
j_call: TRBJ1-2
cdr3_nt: TGTGCCAGCAGCCAAGAACTGACAGGGGACTATGGCTACACCTTC
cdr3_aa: CASSQELTGDYGYTF

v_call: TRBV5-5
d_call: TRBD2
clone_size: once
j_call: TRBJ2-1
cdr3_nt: TGTGCCAGCATCGAACTAGCGGGAGACAATGAGCAGTTCTTC
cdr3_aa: CASIELAGDNEQFF

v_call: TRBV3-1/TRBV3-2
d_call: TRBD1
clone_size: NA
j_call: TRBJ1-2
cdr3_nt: TGTGCCAGCAGCCAGTACAGGGGGCAAAACGGCTACACCTTC
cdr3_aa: CASSQYRGQNGYTF